The 10 T cell receptor beta chains listed next were all sequenced from one sample in a study of spatial heterogeneity in lung cancer. One entry per CDR3 protein results from TCRdb running MiXCR on the 5' RACE reads. Of some 15,000 distinct CDR3 sequences detected, around 9.1% appear once; the ten largest clones hold 25% to 35%. Time point defined: sample taken at primary tumor resection. Material for sequencing was whole RNA from tumor, nontumor lung or frozen PBMC, left unsorted. Sequenced here: PBMCs, sampled at surgery. The receptors come from a male donor with early-stage non-small cell lung cancer.

V and J are TRBV10-2 and TRBJ2-7, with TRBD2 as a possible D gene (5 bases). Germline V gene sequence: CDR1 WSHSY, CDR2 SAAADI. The V end was cut by 6 bases, the J end by 0 bases, with 9 bases between. The CDR3 has 13 residues. The CDR3 spells CASSVDYSYEQYF. The CDR3 region has the DNA TGCGCCAGCAGCGTAGACTACTCCTACGAGCAGTACTTC.

This clonotype was detected ten times or more. V usage is TRBV29-1 and J usage is TRBJ1-5, with 7 bases that match TRBD1. V gave up 4 bases and J gave up 4 bases; unmatched junction bases: 4. The CDR3 has 13 amino acids. From germline, CDR1 is SQVTM and CDR2 ANQGSEA. The CDR3 nucleotides are TGCAGCGTTGTAAGGGGGCCGAATCAGCCCCAGCATTTT. It translates to CSVVRGPNQPQHF.

Ten or more counts support this clonotype. The chain has TRBV28 and TRBJ2-7; 15 bases map to TRBD2. CDR1 is MDHEN, CDR2 SYDVKM, per germline. J lost 0 bases, V lost 6 bases, and 9 bases had no gene match. The CDR3 covers 18 residues. The CDR3 coding sequence is TGTGCCAGCAGCCAAATCGGACTAGCGGGAGGGAGCTCCTACGAGCAGTACTTC. Translating gives CASSQIGLAGGSSYEQYF.

The CDR3 spells CASSFPPEAREAFF. Here the CDR3 DNA reads TGTGCCAGCAGTTTCCCCCCGGAGGCGCGTGAAGCTTTCTTT. The chain couples TRBV28 to TRBJ1-1; D is unclear. The CDR3 covers 14 residues. Trimming took off 3 bases at V and 7 bases at J, with 15 bases between the two ends. Germline V gene data show CDR1 as MDHEN and CDR2 as SYDVKM.

V gene TRBV4-1 combines with J gene TRBJ2-7, with a possible D match to TRBD1 (6 bases). Germline V gene lookup returns CDR1 MGHRA and CDR2 YSYEKL. The CDR3 covers 16 residues. Deletions cut 1 base from V and 0 bases from J, with 13 bases between. The CDR3 coding sequence is TGCGCCAGCAGCCAAGTAAGCACAGGGAGCTCCTACGAGCAGTACTTC. Translated, it gives CASSQVSTGSSYEQYF.

The J gene is TRBJ2-7, the V gene TRBV28; 7 bases match TRBD2. CDR1 and CDR2 (germline): MDHEN, SYDVKM. There are 14 residues in the CDR3. With V trimmed by 7 bases and J by 6 bases, 12 bases remained unmatched. This chain's CDR3 is CASKSGTTIGEQYF. As DNA, the CDR3 is TGTGCCAGCAAGAGCGGGACGACGATTGGCGAGCAGTACTTC.

This clonotype was recorded at least ten times. The genes are TRBV5-4 and TRBJ2-7; D tentatively fits TRBD1 or TRBD2 (5 bases each). The CDR3 runs 15 residues. Germline V gene lookup returns CDR1 SGHNT and CDR2 YYREEE (reference sequence). V was shortened by 0 bases and J by 3 bases, with 13 bases between the two germline ends. The CDR3 region is CASSLDVGTLYEQYF. CDR3 coding DNA: TGTGCCAGCAGCTTGGACGTCGGGACCCTCTACGAGCAGTACTTC.

This clonotype was detected ten times or more. The rearrangement links TRBV12-3 or TRBV12-4 to TRBJ1-6, with 7 positions matching TRBD1. The CDR3 is 15 residues long. J was trimmed by 8 bases and V by 1 base; bases with no gene match: 5. The CDR3 DNA is TGTGCCAGCAGTTTAGGGACAGGTCGCGATTCACCCCTCCACTTT. Protein product: CASSLGTGRDSPLHF.

This clonotype was seen repeatedly, ten times or more. The chain carries TRBV27 and TRBJ2-4; D might be TRBD2 (6 bases). There are 14 residues in the CDR3. V was trimmed by 6 bases and J by 3 bases, leaving 12 bases between them. The germline V gene encodes CDR1 MNHEY and CDR2 SMNVEV (reference sequence). Here the CDR3 reads CASRAGGGKNIQYF. In DNA, the CDR3 is TGTGCCAGCAGAGCGGGTGGCGGCAAAAACATTCAGTACTTC.

By sample fraction, this clonotype is medium-sized (0.01 to 0.1%). The chain joins TRBV12-3 or TRBV12-4 to TRBJ2-7; TRBD2 agrees at 8 bases. This CDR3 comprises 13 residues. Germline trimming cut 7 bases from V and 5 bases from J; bases unmatched to any gene: 7. The CDR3 DNA reads TGTGCCAGCAAGCAGCGGGAGCTCCACGAGCAGTACTTC. It codes for CASKQRELHEQYF.